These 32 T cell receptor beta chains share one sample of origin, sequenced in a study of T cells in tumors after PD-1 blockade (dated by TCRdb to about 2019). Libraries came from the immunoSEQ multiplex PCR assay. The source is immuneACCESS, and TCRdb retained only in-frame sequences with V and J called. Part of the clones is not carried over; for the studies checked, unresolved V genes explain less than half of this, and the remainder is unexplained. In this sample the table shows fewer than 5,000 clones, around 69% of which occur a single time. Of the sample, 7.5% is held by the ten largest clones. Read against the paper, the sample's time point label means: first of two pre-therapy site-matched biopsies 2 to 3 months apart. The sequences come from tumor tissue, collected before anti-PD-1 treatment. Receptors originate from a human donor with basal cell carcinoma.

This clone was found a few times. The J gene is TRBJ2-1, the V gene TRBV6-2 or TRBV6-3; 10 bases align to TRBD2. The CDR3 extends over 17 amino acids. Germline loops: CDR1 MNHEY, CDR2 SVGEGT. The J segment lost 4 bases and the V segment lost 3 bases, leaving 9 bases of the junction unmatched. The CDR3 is CASSYGLTSGLYNEQFF. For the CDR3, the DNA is TGTGCCAGCAGTTATGGGCTGACTAGCGGGCTTTACAATGAGCAGTTCTTC.

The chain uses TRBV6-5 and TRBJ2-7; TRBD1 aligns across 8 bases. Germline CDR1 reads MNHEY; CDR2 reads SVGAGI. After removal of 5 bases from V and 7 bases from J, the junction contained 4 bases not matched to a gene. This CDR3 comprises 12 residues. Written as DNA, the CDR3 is TGTGCCAGCAGTACAGGGGGAAGGGAGCAGTACTTC. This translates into CASSTGGREQYF.

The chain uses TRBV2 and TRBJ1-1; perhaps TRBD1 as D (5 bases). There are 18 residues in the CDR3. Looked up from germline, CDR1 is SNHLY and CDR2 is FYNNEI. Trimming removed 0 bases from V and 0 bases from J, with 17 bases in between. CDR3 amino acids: CASSEAFGRVPMNTEAFF. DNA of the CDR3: TGTGCCAGCAGTGAAGCGTTCGGCAGGGTGCCGATGAACACTGAAGCTTTCTTT. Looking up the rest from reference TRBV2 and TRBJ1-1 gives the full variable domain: EPEVTQTPSHQVTQMGQEVILRCVPISNHLYFYWYRQILGQKVEFLVSFYNNEISEKSEIFDDQFSVERPDGSNFTLKIRSTKLEDSAMYFCASSEAFGRVPMNTEAFFGQGTRLTVV.

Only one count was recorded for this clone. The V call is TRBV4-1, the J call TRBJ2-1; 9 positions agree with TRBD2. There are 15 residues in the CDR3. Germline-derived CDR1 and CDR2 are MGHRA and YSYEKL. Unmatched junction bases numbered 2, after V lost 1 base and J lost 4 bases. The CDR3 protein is CASSQGRGGYNEQFF. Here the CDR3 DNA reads TGCGCCAGCAGCCAAGGGCGGGGGGGGTACAATGAGCAGTTCTTC.

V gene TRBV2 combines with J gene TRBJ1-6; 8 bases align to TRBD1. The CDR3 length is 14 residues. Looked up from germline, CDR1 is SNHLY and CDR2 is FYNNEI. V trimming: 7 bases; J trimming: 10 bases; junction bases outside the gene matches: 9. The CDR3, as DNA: TGTGCCAGCACCGATGGACAGGGAGAATCACCCCTCCACTTT. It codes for CASTDGQGESPLHF.

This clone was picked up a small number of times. The CDR3 nucleotides are TGTGCCAGCACCACTGACAGAGATTCCTACGAGCAGTACTTC. Its protein product is CASTTDRDSYEQYF. This chain connects TRBV5-4 to TRBJ2-7; perhaps TRBD1 as D (5 bases). Looked up from germline, CDR1 is SGHNT and CDR2 is YYREEE (reference sequence). V lost 6 bases and J 1 base, leaving 14 bases between the germline ends. This CDR3 spans 14 amino acids. Filled out from reference TRBV5-4 and TRBJ2-7, the complete variable domain reads ETGVTQSPTHLIKTRGQQVTLRCSSQSGHNTVSWYQQALGQGPQFIFQYYREEENGRGNFPPRFSGLQFPNYSSELNVNALELDDSALYLCASTTDRDSYEQYFGPGTRLTVT.

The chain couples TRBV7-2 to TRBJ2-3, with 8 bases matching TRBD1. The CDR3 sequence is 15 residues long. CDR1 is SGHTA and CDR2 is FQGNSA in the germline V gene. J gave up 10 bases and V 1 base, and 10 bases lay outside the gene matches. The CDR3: CASSLVGAGQVSQYF. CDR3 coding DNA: TGTGCCAGCAGCTTAGTGGGGGCGGGACAGGTTTCGCAGTATTTT.

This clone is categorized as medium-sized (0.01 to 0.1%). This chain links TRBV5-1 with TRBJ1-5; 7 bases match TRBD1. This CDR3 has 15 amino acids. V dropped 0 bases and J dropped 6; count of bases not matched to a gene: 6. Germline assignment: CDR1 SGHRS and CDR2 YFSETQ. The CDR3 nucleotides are TGCGCCAGCAGCTTGGGCGACAGGGAGGGTCAGCCCCAGCATTTT. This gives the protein CASSLGDREGQPQHF.

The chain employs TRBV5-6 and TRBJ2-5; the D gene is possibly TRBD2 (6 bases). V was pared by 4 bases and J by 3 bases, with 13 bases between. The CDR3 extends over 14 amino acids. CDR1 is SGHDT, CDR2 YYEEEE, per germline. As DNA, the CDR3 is TGTGCCAGCAGCACGGGACTGGTAAAAGAGACCCAGTACTTC. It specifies CASSTGLVKETQYF.

The DNA for the CDR3 is TGTGCCAGCAGGGGACAGGGGGCTGGAAACACCATATATTTT. It codes for CASRGQGAGNTIYF. The V call is TRBV27, the J call TRBJ1-3; 11 positions agree with TRBD1. This CDR3 region has 14 residues. Trimming cost V 6 bases and J 2 bases; bases outside gene matches: 0. Germline V CDR1 and CDR2: MNHEY, SMNVEV (reference sequence).

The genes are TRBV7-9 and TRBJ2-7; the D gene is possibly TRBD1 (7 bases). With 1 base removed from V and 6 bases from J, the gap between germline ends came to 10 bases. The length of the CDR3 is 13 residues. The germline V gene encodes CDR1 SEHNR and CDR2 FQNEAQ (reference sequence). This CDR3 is CASSLGQGGEQYF. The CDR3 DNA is TGTGCCAGCAGCTTAGGACAGGGAGGCGAGCAGTACTTC.

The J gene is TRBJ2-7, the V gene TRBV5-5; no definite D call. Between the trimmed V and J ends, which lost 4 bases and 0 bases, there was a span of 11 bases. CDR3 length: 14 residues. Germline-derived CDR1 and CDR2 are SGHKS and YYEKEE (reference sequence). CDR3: CASSITESSYEQYF. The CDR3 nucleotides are TGTGCCAGCAGCATTACTGAGAGCTCCTACGAGCAGTACTTC.

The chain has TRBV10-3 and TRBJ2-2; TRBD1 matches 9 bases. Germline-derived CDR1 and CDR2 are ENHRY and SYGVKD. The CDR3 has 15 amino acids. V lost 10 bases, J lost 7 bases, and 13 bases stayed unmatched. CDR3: CATNPTGGMDGELFF. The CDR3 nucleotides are TGTGCCACCAACCCCACAGGGGGCATGGACGGGGAGCTGTTTTTT.

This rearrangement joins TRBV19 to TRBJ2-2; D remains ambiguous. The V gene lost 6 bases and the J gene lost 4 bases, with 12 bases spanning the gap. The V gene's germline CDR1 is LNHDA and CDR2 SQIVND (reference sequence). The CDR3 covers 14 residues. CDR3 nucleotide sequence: TGTGCCAGTAGACAGACCACGACCACCGGGGAGCTGTTTTTT. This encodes CASRQTTTTGELFF.

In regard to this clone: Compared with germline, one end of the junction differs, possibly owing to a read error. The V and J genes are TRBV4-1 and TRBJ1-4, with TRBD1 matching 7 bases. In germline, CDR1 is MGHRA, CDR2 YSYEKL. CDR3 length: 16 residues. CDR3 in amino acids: CASSQGKQGPNENLFF. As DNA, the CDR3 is TGCGCCAGCAGCCAAGGTAAACAGGGGCCAAATGAAAACCTGTTTTTT.

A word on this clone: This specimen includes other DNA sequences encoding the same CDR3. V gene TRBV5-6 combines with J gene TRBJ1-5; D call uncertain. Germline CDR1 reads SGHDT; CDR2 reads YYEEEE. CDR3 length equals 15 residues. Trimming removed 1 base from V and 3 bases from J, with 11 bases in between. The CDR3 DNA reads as TGTGCCAGCAGCTTGACGGGAGGCTTCAATCAGCCCCAGCATTTT. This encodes CASSLTGGFNQPQHF.

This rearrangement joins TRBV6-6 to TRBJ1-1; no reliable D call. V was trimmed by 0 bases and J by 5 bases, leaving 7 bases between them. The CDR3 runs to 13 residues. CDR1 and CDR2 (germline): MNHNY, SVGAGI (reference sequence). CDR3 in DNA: TGTGCCAGCAGTTACTCCCAAGTTACTGAAGCTTTCTTT. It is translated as CASSYSQVTEAFF.

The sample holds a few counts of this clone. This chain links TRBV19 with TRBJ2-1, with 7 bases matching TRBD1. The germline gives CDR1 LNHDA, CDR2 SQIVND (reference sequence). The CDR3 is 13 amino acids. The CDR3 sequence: CASSGTGVNEQFF. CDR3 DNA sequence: TGTGCAAGCTCCGGAACAGGGGTCAATGAGCAGTTCTTC.

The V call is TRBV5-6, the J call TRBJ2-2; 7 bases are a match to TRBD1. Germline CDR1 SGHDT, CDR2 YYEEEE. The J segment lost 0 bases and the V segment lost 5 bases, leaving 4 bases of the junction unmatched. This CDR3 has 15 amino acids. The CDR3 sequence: CASRRQGSNTGELFF. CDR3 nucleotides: TGTGCCAGCAGGCGACAGGGATCGAACACCGGGGAGCTGTTTTTT.

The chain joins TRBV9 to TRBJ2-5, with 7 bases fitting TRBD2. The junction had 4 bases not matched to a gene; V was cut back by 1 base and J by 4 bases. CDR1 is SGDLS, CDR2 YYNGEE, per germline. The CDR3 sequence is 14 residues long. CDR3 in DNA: TGTGCCAGCAGCGTATCGGGGGGACGAGAGACCCAGTACTTC. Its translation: CASSVSGGRETQYF.

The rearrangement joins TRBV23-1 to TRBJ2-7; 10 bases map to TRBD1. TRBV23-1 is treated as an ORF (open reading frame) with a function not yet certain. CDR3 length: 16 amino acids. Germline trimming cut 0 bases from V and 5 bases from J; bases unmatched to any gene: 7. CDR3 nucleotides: TGCGCCAGCAGTCAATCGATTGTGACAGGGGGCCACGAGCAGTACTTC. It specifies CASSQSIVTGGHEQYF.

The CDR3 nucleotides are TGCACCAGCAGCCAAGATCATTACCCACGACCTAGTTACGAGCAGTACTTC. It codes for CTSSQDHYPRPSYEQYF. V is TRBV1 and J is TRBJ2-7; the table gives TRBD2 as D, unverified against the DNA. TRBV1 is classified as a pseudogene. This CDR3 has 17 amino acids.

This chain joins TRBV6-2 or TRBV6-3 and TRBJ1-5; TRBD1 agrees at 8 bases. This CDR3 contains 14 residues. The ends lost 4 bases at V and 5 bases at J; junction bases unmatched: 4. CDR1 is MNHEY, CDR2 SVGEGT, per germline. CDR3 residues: CASSLRQGYQPQHF. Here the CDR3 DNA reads TGTGCCAGCAGTTTACGACAGGGGTATCAGCCCCAGCATTTT.

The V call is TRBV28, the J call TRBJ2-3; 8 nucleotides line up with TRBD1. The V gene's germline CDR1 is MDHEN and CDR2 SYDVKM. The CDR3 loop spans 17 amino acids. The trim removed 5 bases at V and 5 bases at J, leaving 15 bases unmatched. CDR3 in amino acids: CASSPGQGHGGKDTQYF. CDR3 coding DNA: TGTGCCAGCAGTCCCGGACAGGGCCACGGGGGCAAAGATACGCAGTATTTT.

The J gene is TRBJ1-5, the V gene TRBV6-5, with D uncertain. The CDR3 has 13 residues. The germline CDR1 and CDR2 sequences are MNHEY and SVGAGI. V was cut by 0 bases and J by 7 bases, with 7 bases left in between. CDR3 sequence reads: CASSYSRVQPQHF. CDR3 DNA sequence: TGTGCCAGCAGTTACTCCCGGGTCCAGCCCCAGCATTTT.

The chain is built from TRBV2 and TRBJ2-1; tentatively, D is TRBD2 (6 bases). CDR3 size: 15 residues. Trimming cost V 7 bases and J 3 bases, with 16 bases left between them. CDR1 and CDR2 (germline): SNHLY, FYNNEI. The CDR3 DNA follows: TGTGCCAGCATCGGAGGGGAAGTGAACTACAATGAGCAGTTCTTC. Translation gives CASIGGEVNYNEQFF.

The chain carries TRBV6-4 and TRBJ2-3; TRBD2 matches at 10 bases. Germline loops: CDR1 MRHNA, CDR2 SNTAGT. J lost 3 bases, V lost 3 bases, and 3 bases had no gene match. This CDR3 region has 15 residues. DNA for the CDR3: TGTGCCAGCAGTGAAGCAGCGGGGGGGACAGATACGCAGTATTTT. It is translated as CASSEAAGGTDTQYF.

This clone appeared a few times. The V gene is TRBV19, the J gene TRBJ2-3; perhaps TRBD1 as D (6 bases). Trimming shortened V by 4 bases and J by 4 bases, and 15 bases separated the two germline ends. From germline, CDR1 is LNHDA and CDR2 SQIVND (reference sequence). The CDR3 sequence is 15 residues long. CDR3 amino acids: CASSTGTIPPDTQYF. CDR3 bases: TGTGCCAGTAGTACCGGGACAATCCCCCCAGATACGCAGTATTTT.

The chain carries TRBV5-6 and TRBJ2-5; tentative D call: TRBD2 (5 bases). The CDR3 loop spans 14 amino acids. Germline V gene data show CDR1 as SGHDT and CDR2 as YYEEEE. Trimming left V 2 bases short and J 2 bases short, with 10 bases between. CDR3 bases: TGTGCCAGCAGCTTTGCCGGGGTTCAAGAGACCCAGTACTTC. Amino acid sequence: CASSFAGVQETQYF.

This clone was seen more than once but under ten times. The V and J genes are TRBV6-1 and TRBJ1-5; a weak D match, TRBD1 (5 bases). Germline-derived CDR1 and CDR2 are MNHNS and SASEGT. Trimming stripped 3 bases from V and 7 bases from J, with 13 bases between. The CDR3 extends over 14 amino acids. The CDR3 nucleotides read TGTGCCAGCAGTGAGTCAGGGTCAGGGCAGCCCCAGCATTTT. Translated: CASSESGSGQPQHF.

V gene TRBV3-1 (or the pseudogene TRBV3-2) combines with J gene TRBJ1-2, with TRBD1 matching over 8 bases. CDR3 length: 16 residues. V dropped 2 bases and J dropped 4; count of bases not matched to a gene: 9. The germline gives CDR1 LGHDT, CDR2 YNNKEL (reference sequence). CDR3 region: CASSQTQGTGSYGYTF. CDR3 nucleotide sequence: TGTGCCAGCAGCCAAACCCAGGGGACAGGAAGCTATGGCTACACCTTC.

This chain's CDR3 is CASSPASLQPQHF. For the CDR3, the DNA is TGTGCCAGCTCACCGGCCTCATTACAGCCCCAGCATTTT. The rearrangement joins TRBV18 to TRBJ1-5; no reliable D call. Germline V lookup: CDR1 KGHSH, CDR2 LQKENI. With 3 bases removed from V and 7 bases from J, the gap between germline ends came to 10 bases. The length of the CDR3 is 13 residues.